A selection of T cell receptor beta chains follows, all from one sample in a study of cytomegalovirus exposure and HLA in healthy donors. The repertoire was sequenced with immunoSEQ multiplex PCR; TCRdb's copy has only in-frame clones and lacks some. The sample has about 130,000 clones, 81% seen once. The source material was PBMCs. All receptors derive from a young man in good health and CMV-seropositive. CDR3s include the opening cysteine and the closing phenylalanine or tryptophan. The order of the fields is J gene, D gene, V gene, CDR3 protein, CDR3 DNA. D genes are given only for firm matches.

TRBJ1-2 NA TRBV29-1 CSAEGLQVANGYTF TGCAGCGCAGAAGGGTTACAGGTGGCTAATGGCTACACCTTC
TRBJ2-6 NA TRBV4-3 CASSQDPAGQQFSGANVLTF TGCGCCAGCAGCCAAGATCCCGCAGGACAGCAATTCTCTGGGGCCAACGTCCTGACTTTC
TRBJ1-6 NA TRBV21-1 CASSKELRAGSRNSPLHF TGTGCCAGCAGCAAAGAGTTAAGGGCGGGCAGTAGAAATTCACCCCTCCACTTT
TRBJ1-5 NA TRBV19 CASAGTRQGNQPQHF TGTGCCAGCGCCGGGACACGGCAAGGCAATCAGCCCCAGCATTTT
TRBJ1-5 NA TRBV5-6 CASSTGTTWGQPQHF TGTGCCAGCAGCACAGGTACGACTTGGGGTCAGCCCCAGCATTTT
TRBJ2-5 TRBD1 TRBV7-6 CASSLSRTGGQEAQYF TGTGCCAGCAGCTTATCCCGGACAGGCGGCCAAGAGGCCCAGTACTTC
TRBJ1-5 NA TRBV7-9 CASSLPGWNQPQHF TGTGCCAGCAGCTTACCAGGGTGGAATCAGCCCCAGCATTTT
TRBJ2-5 NA TRBV7-9 CASSQTPDQETQYF TGTGCCAGCAGCCAAACACCCGATCAAGAGACCCAGTACTTC
TRBJ1-1 NA TRBV6-1 CASTRDTEAFF TGTGCCAGCACCCGGGACACTGAAGCTTTCTTT
TRBJ2-1 NA TRBV7-7 CASSLGANNEQFF TGTGCTAGCAGCTTAGGAGCGAACAATGAGCAGTTCTTC
TRBJ1-3 TRBD1 TRBV7-2 CASSFTLGTGPGNTIYF TGTGCCAGCAGCTTTACCCTCGGGACAGGGCCTGGAAACACCATATATTTT
TRBJ2-6 TRBD1 TRBV27 CASSHLSGTELPGANVLTF TGTGCCAGCAGTCACCTATCCGGGACAGAATTACCTGGGGCCAACGTCCTGACTTTC
TRBJ2-3 NA TRBV5-1 CASSFERPFSTDTQYF TGCGCCAGCAGCTTCGAGAGGCCCTTTAGCACAGATACGCAGTATTTT
TRBJ1-4 NA TRBV14 CASSQGASMSTNEKLFF TGTGCCAGCAGCCAAGGGGCCAGTATGTCAACTAATGAAAAACTGTTTTTT
TRBJ2-5 TRBD1 TRBV9 CASSPQGERWQETQYF TGTGCCAGCAGCCCGCAGGGGGAACGGTGGCAAGAGACCCAGTACTTC
TRBJ2-1 NA TRBV19 CASSRERSYNEQFF TGTGCCAGTAGCCGGGAGCGCTCCTACAATGAGCAGTTCTTC